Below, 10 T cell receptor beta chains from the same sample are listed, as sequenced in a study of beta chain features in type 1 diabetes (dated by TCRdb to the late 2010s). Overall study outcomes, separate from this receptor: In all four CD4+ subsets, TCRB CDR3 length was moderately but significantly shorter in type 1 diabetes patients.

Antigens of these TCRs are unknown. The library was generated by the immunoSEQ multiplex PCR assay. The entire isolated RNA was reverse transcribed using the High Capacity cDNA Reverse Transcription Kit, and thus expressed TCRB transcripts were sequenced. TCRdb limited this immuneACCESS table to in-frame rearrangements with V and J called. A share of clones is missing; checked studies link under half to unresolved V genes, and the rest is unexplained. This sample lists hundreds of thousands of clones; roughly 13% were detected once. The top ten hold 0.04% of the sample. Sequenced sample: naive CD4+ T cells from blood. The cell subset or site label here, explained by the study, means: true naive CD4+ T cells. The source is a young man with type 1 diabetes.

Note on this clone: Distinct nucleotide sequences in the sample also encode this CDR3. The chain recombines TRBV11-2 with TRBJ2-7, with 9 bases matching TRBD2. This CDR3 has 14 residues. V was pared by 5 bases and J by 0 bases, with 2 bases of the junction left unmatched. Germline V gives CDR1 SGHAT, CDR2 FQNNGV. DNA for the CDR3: TGTGCCAGCAGCCTAGCGGGAAGCTCCTACGAGCAGTACTTC. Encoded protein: CASSLAGSSYEQYF.

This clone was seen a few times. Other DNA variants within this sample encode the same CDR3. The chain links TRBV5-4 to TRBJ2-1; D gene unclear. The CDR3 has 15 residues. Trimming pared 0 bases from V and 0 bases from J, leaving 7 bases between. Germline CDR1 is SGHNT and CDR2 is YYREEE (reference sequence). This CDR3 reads CASSLDSSSYNEQFF. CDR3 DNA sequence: TGTGCCAGCAGCTTGGACTCGAGCTCCTACAATGAGCAGTTCTTC. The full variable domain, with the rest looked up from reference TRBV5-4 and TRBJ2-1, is ETGVTQSPTHLIKTRGQQVTLRCSSQSGHNTVSWYQQALGQGPQFIFQYYREEENGRGNFPPRFSGLQFPNYSSELNVNALELDDSALYLCASSLDSSSYNEQFFGPGTRLTVL.

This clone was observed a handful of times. The CDR3 DNA follows: TGTGCCTTCCTCGTAGTAGCGGGAGGGTACGAGCAGTACTTC. Protein sequence: CAFLVVAGGYEQYF. The chain employs TRBV30 and TRBJ2-7; 11 bases agree with TRBD2. V lost 7 bases, J lost 4 bases, and 9 bases stayed unmatched. The CDR3 is 14 residues long. From germline, CDR1 is GTSNPN and CDR2 SVGIG (reference sequence).

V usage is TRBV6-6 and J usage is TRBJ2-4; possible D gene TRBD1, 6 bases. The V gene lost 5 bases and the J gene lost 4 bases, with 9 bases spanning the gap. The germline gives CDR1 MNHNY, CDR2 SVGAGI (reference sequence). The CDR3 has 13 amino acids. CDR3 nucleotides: TGTGCCAGCAGTCATACAGGGAAAAACATTCAGTACTTC. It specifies CASSHTGKNIQYF.

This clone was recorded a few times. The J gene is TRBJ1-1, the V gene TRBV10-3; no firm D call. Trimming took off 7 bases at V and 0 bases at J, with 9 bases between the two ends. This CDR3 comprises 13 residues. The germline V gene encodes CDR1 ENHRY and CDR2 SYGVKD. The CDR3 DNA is TGTGCCATCACCCAGAATCTGAACACTGAAGCTTTCTTT. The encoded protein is CAITQNLNTEAFF.

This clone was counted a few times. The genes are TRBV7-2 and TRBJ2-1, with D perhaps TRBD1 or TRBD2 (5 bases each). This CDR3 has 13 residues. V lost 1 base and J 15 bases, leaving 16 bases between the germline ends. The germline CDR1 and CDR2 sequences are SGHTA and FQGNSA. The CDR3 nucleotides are TGTGCCAGCAGCTTAGTTGGGGGTCGCGTCGGGTTCTTC. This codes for CASSLVGGRVGFF. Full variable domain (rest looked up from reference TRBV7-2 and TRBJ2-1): GAGVSQSPSNKVTEKGKDVELRCDPISGHTALYWYRQSLGQGLEFLIYFQGNSAPDKSGLPSDRFSAERTGGSVSTLTIQRTQQEDSAVYLCASSLVGGRVGFFGPGTRLTVL.

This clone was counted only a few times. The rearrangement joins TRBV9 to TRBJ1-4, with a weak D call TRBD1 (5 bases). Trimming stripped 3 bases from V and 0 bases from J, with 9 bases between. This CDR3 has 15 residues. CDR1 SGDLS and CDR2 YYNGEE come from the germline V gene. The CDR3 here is CASSDDSATNEKLFF. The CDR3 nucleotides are TGTGCCAGCAGCGATGACAGTGCAACTAATGAAAAACTGTTTTTT.

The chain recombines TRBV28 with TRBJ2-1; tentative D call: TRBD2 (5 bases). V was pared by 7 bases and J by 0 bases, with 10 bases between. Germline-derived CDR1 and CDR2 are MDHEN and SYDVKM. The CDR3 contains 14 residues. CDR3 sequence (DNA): TGTGCCAGCATACCCGACTACTCCTACAATGAGCAGTTCTTC. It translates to CASIPDYSYNEQFF.

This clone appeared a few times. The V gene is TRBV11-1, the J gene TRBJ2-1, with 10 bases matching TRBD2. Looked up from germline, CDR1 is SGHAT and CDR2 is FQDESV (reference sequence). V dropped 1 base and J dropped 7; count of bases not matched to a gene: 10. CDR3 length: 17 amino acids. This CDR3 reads CASSLESSGSITNEQFF. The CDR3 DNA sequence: TGTGCCAGCAGCTTAGAGTCTAGCGGGAGCATAACGAATGAGCAGTTCTTC. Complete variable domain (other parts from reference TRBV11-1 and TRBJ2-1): EAEVAQSPRYKITEKSQAVAFWCDPISGHATLYWYRQILGQGPELLVQFQDESVVDDSQLPKDRFSAERLKGVDSTLKIQPAELGDSAMYLCASSLESSGSITNEQFFGPGTRLTVL.

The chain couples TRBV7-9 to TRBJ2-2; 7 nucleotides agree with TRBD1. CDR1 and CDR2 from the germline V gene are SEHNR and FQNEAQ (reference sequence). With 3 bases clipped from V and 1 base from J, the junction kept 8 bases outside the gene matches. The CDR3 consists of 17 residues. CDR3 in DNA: TGTGCCAGCAGCTTGTTGGGACAGAGGCTGAACACCGGGGAGCTGTTTTTT. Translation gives CASSLLGQRLNTGELFF.